In this sample, the clone carrying this T cell receptor (beta chain) turned up a few times. The data originate from a study of blood T cells in healthy people across ages. Looking at the study overall: Researchers report that template switching captured about one barcoded beta molecule per two T cells.

Healthy individuals of Caucasian origin from Russia, aged 6 to 90, served as donors. The authors ran a second PCR of about 7 to 11 cycles using a sample-barcoded 5' primer and a J-beta primer mix. One entry per CDR3 protein results from TCRdb running MiXCR on the 5' RACE reads. The table lists nearly 800,000 distinct CDR3 sequences, roughly three fifths of them singletons. V was cut by 1 base and J by 10 bases, with 17 bases left in between. The CDR3 contains 15 residues. From germline, CDR1 is SEHNR and CDR2 FQNEAQ (reference sequence). The material sequenced was blood. The rearrangement links TRBV7-9 to TRBJ2-4; D assignment may be TRBD1 or TRBD2 (5 bases each). This clonotype was obtained from a man aged 35 to 55 in good health. The CDR3 sequence is CASSLGGSPYGIQYF. The DNA for the CDR3 is TGTGCCAGCAGCTTAGGGGGGAGCCCGTATGGGATTCAGTACTTC.